The 15 T cell receptor beta chains below all came from one sample that was sequenced in a study of T cell responses to AZD1222 COVID-19 vaccine. Profiling relied on immunoSEQ multiplex PCR, and the TCRdb table lists in-frame clones only, not all of them. The data contain fewer than 140,000 clones, 90% of them singletons. The sample consisted of peripheral blood, taken 28 days after the second AZD1222 dose. The receptor set was obtained from an adult who received the AZD1222 COVID-19 vaccine.

The V call is TRBV29-1, the J call TRBJ2-5, with D maybe TRBD1 (6 bases). V gave up 4 bases and J gave up 7 bases, with 13 bases separating them. The CDR3 contains 12 residues. Germline CDR1 SQVTM, CDR2 ANQGSEA. CDR3 coding DNA: TGCAGCGTTGGGGGGCTCGGTGGGACCCAGTACTTC. It yields the protein CSVGGLGGTQYF.

The chain couples TRBV29-1 to TRBJ1-1; the D is unclear. CDR3 length equals 13 residues. Germline CDR1 and CDR2: SQVTM and ANQGSEA. Trimming left V 5 bases short and J 1 base short, with 11 bases between. The CDR3 DNA reads as TGCAGCGTTTTAGGTCAGCCGAACACTGAAGCTTTCTTT. It is translated as CSVLGQPNTEAFF.

The chain combines TRBV6-5 with TRBJ2-3; a weak D match, TRBD1 (6 bases). With 7 bases removed from V and 0 bases from J, the gap between germline ends came to 11 bases. The CDR3 is 14 residues long. CDR1 and CDR2 (germline): MNHEY, SVGAGI. In DNA form, the CDR3 reads TGTGCCAGCACCTCAACAGGGAGCACAGATACGCAGTATTTT. Translated: CASTSTGSTDTQYF.

The rearrangement joins TRBV5-1 to TRBJ1-3, with a tentative D call TRBD1 (6 bases). The CDR3 sequence is 18 residues long. Germline values: CDR1 SGHRS, CDR2 YFSETQ. With 0 bases removed from V and 1 base from J, the gap between germline ends came to 17 bases. CDR3 DNA: TGCGCCAGCAGCTTGGGTGTTCACAGGGCGAATTCTGGAAACACCATATATTTT. This gives the protein CASSLGVHRANSGNTIYF. Combining the CDR3 with reference TRBV5-1 and TRBJ1-3 gives the whole variable domain KAGVTQTPRYLIKTRGQQVTLSCSPISGHRSVSWYQQTPGQGLQFLFEYFSETQRNKGNFPGRFSGRQFSNSRSEMNVSTLELGDSALYLCASSLGVHRANSGNTIYFGEGSWLTVV.

The chain recombines TRBV5-4 with TRBJ2-1; 10 bases match TRBD2. V trimming: 4 bases; J trimming: 4 bases; junction bases outside the gene matches: 17. Germline V gives CDR1 SGHNT, CDR2 YYREEE (reference sequence). CDR3 length equals 19 residues. This chain's CDR3 is CASSNPTSGASPVYNEQFF. Here the CDR3 DNA reads TGTGCCAGCAGCAACCCCACTAGCGGGGCATCCCCAGTTTACAATGAGCAGTTCTTC.

This clone was counted a single time. The CDR3 DNA sequence: TGTGCCAGCAGTGAAGAATTCGGGGCCTACGAGCAGTACTTC. Translating it yields CASSEEFGAYEQYF. This sequence joins TRBV6-1 and TRBJ2-7, with D possibly matching TRBD2 (5 bases). The CDR3 runs 14 residues. Trimming took 1 base from V and 2 from J, leaving 9 bases between them. In germline, CDR1 is MNHNS, CDR2 SASEGT.

The chain has TRBV28 and TRBJ1-4; possibly TRBD1 for D (6 bases). The germline V gene has CDR1 MDHEN and CDR2 SYDVKM. Trimming removed 5 bases at V and 5 bases at J, with 24 bases between. CDR3 size: 18 residues. The chain's CDR3 is CASSPPPGAGYMNEKLFF. The CDR3 nucleotides read TGTGCCAGCAGTCCCCCTCCGGGGGCCGGTTATATGAATGAAAAACTGTTTTTT.

The chain employs TRBV5-1 and TRBJ2-3, with D perhaps given as TRBD1 or TRBD2 (6 bases each). The CDR3 runs 16 residues. The germline CDR1 and CDR2 sequences are SGHRS and YFSETQ. V gave up 3 bases and J gave up 2 bases, with 16 bases separating them. DNA for the CDR3: TGCGCCAGCAGCTCAGTTACGGGGGCCATCACAGATACGCAGTATTTT. It encodes CASSSVTGAITDTQYF.

The chain combines TRBV23-1 with TRBJ2-7, with D possibly being TRBD1 or TRBD2 (5 bases each). TRBV23-1 falls under the ORF class, with uncertain function. The V end was cut by 10 bases, the J end by 4 bases, with 14 bases between. This CDR3 has 12 residues. This chain's CDR3 is CATWDGQYEQYF. CDR3 DNA: TGCGCCACCTGGGACGGTCAATACGAGCAGTACTTC.

This sequence joins TRBV18 and TRBJ1-6; 10 positions match TRBD1. This CDR3 contains 15 residues. V trimming: 2 bases; J trimming: 7 bases; junction bases outside the gene matches: 2. In germline, CDR1 is KGHSH, CDR2 LQKENI. CDR3 amino acids: CASSPSDRGNSPLHF. The CDR3 nucleotides read TGTGCCAGCTCACCATCGGACAGGGGGAATTCACCCCTCCACTTT.

The chain employs TRBV7-9 and TRBJ1-6; TRBD1 agrees at 9 bases. In germline, CDR1 is SEHNR, CDR2 FQNEAQ (reference sequence). After removal of 2 bases from V and 4 bases from J, the junction contained 6 bases not matched to a gene. This CDR3 has 17 amino acids. The CDR3 sequence: CASSLLGQGIYNSPLHF. CDR3 sequence (DNA): TGTGCCAGCAGCTTACTGGGACAGGGAATTTATAATTCACCCCTCCACTTT.

The J gene is TRBJ1-2, the V gene TRBV9, with 8 bases aligning to TRBD1. This CDR3 has 13 residues. J was trimmed by 7 bases and V by 4 bases; bases with no gene match: 6. Germline loops: CDR1 SGDLS, CDR2 YYNGEE. The CDR3 protein is CASSRGQGAGYTF. CDR3 bases: TGTGCCAGCAGCCGTGGACAGGGAGCTGGCTACACCTTC.

This clone was seen only once. The rearrangement links TRBV4-3 to TRBJ1-1; no definite D call. CDR3 length equals 17 residues. CDR1 and CDR2 (germline): LGHNA, YSLEER. V was pared by 1 base and J by 2 bases, with 17 bases between. This chain's CDR3 is CASSQAWARVSNTEAFF. Here the CDR3 DNA reads TGCGCCAGCAGCCAAGCATGGGCAAGGGTCAGTAACACTGAAGCTTTCTTT.

This clone was seen a handful of times. Distinct nucleotide sequences in the sample also encode this CDR3. This chain links TRBV5-4 with TRBJ2-6; D not resolved. Per germline, CDR1 SGHNT and CDR2 YYREEE (reference sequence). V was shortened by 0 bases and J by 0 bases, with 7 bases between the two germline ends. This CDR3 has 16 amino acids. This CDR3 is CASSLGGSSGANVLTF. CDR3 coding DNA: TGTGCCAGCAGCTTGGGAGGCAGCTCTGGGGCCAACGTCCTGACTTTC.

This clone was detected only once. The chain carries TRBV4-3 and TRBJ1-1; tentative D call: TRBD1 (6 bases). The CDR3 is 14 residues long. CDR1 LGHNA and CDR2 YSLEER come from the germline V gene. V dropped 4 bases and J dropped 7 bases, with 16 bases sitting between them. CDR3 sequence (DNA): TGCGCCAGCAGCCCAGTACGGGGGGCCCGTGAAGCTTTCTTT. Translated: CASSPVRGAREAFF.